The entry below describes one TCR beta chain. It was genomic DNA that served as the template for profiling TCR beta VDJ and CDR3. TCRdb analysed the reads with MiXCR anew, one entry per CDR3 protein. The sample has fewer than 85,000 distinct CDR3 sequences, about 70% seen once. The data were taken from a study of CD8+CD57+ T cells in acquired aplastic anemia. This CDR3 region has 12 residues. In germline, CDR1 is SNHLY, CDR2 FYNNEI. Trimming pared 1 base from V and 4 bases from J, leaving 4 bases between. For sequencing, patients were chosen who had shown expansion of CD8+CD57+ cells by flow cytometry.

The V and J genes are TRBV2 and TRBJ1-2; no firm D call. The receptor comes from a human donor with aplastic anemia. The specimen sequenced was sorted CD4+, CD8+, or CD8+CD57+ T cells (not recorded which) from PBMCs. CDR3 sequence: CASSEGSYGYTF. In nucleotides, the CDR3 is TGTGCCAGCAGTGAAGGGAGCTATGGCTACACCTTC.